This TCR beta chain was sequenced during a study of graft-versus-host responses after intestinal transplantation. Study-wide background: Isolated intestinal, liver-intestinal, or multivisceral transplants had been given to the recipients.

This table comes from immunoSEQ multiplex PCR, and its TCRdb copy is limited to in-frame clones, with some not included. The sample holds more than 13,000 clones, almost 70% seen once. General study findings and limits: The study found high graft-versus-host to host-versus-graft clonal ratios in allografts of patients with graft-donor T cell macrochimerism. GvH clones surfaced in recipient marrow, some emerging earlier in ileum or blood.

Turning to this clone: As yet, its antigen is unknown.

Germline-derived CDR1 and CDR2 are PRHDT and FYEKMQ (reference sequence). The CDR3 runs to 14 residues. The V gene lost 0 bases and the J gene lost 1 base, with 3 bases spanning the gap. Graft tissue was processed to release intraepithelial and lamina propria lymphocytes. This sequence was found in a human patient who received an intestinal transplant, so some T cells may come from the graft donor. This material consisted of ileum tissue, taken 717 days after intestinal transplantation. The chain employs TRBV13 and TRBJ2-2; D uncertain. This CDR3 is CASSLGENTGELFF. Written as DNA, the CDR3 is TGTGCCAGCAGCTTAGGAGAGAACACCGGGGAGCTGTTTTTT.